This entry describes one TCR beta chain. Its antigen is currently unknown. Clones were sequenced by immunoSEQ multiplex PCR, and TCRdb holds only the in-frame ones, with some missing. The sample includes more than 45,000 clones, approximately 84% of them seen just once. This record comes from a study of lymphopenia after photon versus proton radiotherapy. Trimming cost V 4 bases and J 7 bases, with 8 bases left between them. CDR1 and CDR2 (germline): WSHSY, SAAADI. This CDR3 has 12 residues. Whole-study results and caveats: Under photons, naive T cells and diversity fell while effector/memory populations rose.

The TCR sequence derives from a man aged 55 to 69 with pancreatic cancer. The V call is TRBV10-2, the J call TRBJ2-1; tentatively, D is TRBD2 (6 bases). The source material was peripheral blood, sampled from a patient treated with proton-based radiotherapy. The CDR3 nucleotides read TGCGCCAGCAGTGGTGGAGGGAATGAGCAGTTCTTC. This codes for CASSGGGNEQFF.